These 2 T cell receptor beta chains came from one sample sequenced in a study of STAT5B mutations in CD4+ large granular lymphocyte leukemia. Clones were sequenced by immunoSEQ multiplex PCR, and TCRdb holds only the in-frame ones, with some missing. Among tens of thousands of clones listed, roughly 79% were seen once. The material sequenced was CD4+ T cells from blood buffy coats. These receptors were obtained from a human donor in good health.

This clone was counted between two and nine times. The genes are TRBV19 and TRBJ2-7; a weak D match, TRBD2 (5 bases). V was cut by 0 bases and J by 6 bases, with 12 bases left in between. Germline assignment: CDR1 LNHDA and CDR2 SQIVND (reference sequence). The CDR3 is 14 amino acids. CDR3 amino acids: CASSIDWTAGEQYF. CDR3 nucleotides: TGTGCCAGTAGTATAGATTGGACGGCGGGCGAGCAGTACTTC.

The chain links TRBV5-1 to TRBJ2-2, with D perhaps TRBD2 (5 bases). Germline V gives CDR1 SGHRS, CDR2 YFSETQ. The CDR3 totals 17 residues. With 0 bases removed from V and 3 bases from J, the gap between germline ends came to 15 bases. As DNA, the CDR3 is TGCGCCAGCAGCTTGGTCAGGCCCGACGGGGACACCGGGGAGCTGTTTTTT. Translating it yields CASSLVRPDGDTGELFF.